The 26 T cell receptor beta chains below were found in one sample sequenced in a study of cytomegalovirus exposure and HLA in healthy donors. The PCR had 60 Vbeta and 13 Jbeta primers. The protocol was immunoSEQ multiplex PCR, while the TCRdb copy is restricted to in-frame clones and leaves out a portion. The sample totals about 96,000 clones; its top ten clones hold 3.4%. The material sequenced was PBMCs. These TCRs come from a woman aged 25-40 years in good health and CMV-seronegative.

In the case of this clone: A read error may produce the germline difference seen at one junction end. The sample carries other DNA sequences with the same CDR3. DNA for the CDR3: TGTGCCAGCAGCCCCCCCTACAGGGACGAGCAATACTTC. Its protein product is CASSPPYRDEQYF. The rearrangement joins TRBV5-6 to TRBJ2-7, with a weak D call TRBD1 (6 bases). Germline assignment: CDR1 SGHDT and CDR2 YYEEEE. CDR3 length: 13 residues.

The chain has TRBV2 and TRBJ1-1; 9 nucleotides agree with TRBD1. CDR1 is SNHLY, CDR2 FYNNEI, per germline. The CDR3 extends over 18 amino acids. The V gene end was trimmed by 4 bases and the J gene end by 1 base; junction bases not matched to a gene: 13. The CDR3 here is CASSGRTGALVGNTEAFF. The CDR3 bases are TGTGCCAGCAGTGGGAGGACAGGGGCCCTCGTCGGGAACACTGAAGCTTTCTTT.

This sequence joins TRBV19 and TRBJ1-2, with 8 positions matching TRBD1. Germline CDR1 and CDR2: LNHDA and SQIVND (reference sequence). Trimming at V came to 6 bases and at J to 6 bases, leaving 12 bases not matched to a gene. The CDR3 has 15 residues. CDR3 sequence reads: CASRFLDREGDGYTF. The CDR3 DNA sequence: TGTGCCAGTAGGTTCCTGGACAGGGAAGGGGATGGCTACACCTTC. The whole variable domain, remainder taken from reference TRBV19 and TRBJ1-2, is DGGITQSPKYLFRKEGQNVTLSCEQNLNHDAMYWYRQDPGQGLRLIYYSQIVNDFQKGDIAEGYSVSREKKESFPLTVTSAQKNPTAFYLCASRFLDREGDGYTFGSGTRLTVV.

The V gene is TRBV6-5, the J gene TRBJ2-1; TRBD2 matches 12 bases. The length of the CDR3 is 15 residues. Germline V gene data show CDR1 as MNHEY and CDR2 as SVGAGI. V shed 6 bases and J 5 bases; nucleotides not matched to a gene: 5. The CDR3 is CASSPLAGGDNEQFF. The DNA of the CDR3 is TGTGCCAGCAGCCCGCTAGCGGGGGGGGACAATGAGCAGTTCTTC.

This chain uses TRBV5-6 with TRBJ2-3; the match to TRBD1 covers 9 bases. The CDR3 loop spans 16 amino acids. After removal of 4 bases from V and 6 bases from J, the junction contained 12 bases not matched to a gene. Germline loops: CDR1 SGHDT, CDR2 YYEEEE. CDR3 sequence reads: CASSPMGTGLEDTQYF. In DNA, the CDR3 is TGTGCCAGCAGCCCTATGGGGACAGGGTTGGAGGATACGCAGTATTTT.

The chain links TRBV29-1 to TRBJ2-2; 7 nucleotides align to TRBD1. CDR1 and CDR2 from the germline V gene are SQVTM and ANQGSEA. The length of the CDR3 is 14 residues. V lost 1 base, J lost 1 base, and 0 bases stayed unmatched. As DNA, the CDR3 is TGCAGCGTTGAAGGGACAGGGAACACCGGGGAGCTGTTTTTT. This encodes CSVEGTGNTGELFF.

The chain links TRBV9 to TRBJ2-2; 12 nucleotides line up with TRBD2. The CDR3 length is 18 residues. CDR1 and CDR2 from the germline V gene are SGDLS and YYNGEE. After removal of 0 bases from V and 1 base from J, the junction contained 4 bases not matched to a gene. The CDR3 DNA reads TGTGCCAGCAGCGTAGACCCGACTAGCGGGGGGAACACCGGGGAGCTGTTTTTT. Encoded protein: CASSVDPTSGGNTGELFF. Drawing the rest from reference TRBV9 and TRBJ2-2, the complete variable domain is DSGVTQTPKHLITATGQRVTLRCSPRSGDLSVYWYQQSLDQGLQFLIQYYNGEERAKGNILERFSAQQFPDLHSELNLSSLELGDSALYFCASSVDPTSGGNTGELFFGEGSRLTVL.

This chain uses TRBV28 with TRBJ1-4; the match to TRBD1 covers 9 bases. V was pared by 8 bases and J by 0 bases, with 7 bases of the junction left unmatched. CDR1 and CDR2 (germline): MDHEN, SYDVKM. The length of the CDR3 is 16 residues. This CDR3 is CASHEQGAPTNEKLFF. As DNA, the CDR3 is TGTGCCAGCCACGAACAGGGGGCCCCAACTAATGAAAAACTGTTTTTT. Filled out from reference TRBV28 and TRBJ1-4, the complete variable domain reads DVKVTQSSRYLVKRTGEKVFLECVQDMDHENMFWYRQDPGLGLRLIYFSYDVKMKEKGDIPEGYSVSREKKERFSLILESASTNQTSMYLCASHEQGAPTNEKLFFGSGTQLSVL.

The V gene is TRBV7-9, the J gene TRBJ2-1; the D gene is possibly TRBD2 (7 bases). This CDR3 comprises 16 residues. The V gene's germline CDR1 is SEHNR and CDR2 FQNEAQ (reference sequence). The V end lost 1 base, the J end lost 4 bases, and 14 bases lay between the germline ends. The CDR3 DNA reads as TGTGCCAGCAGCTTAGTCCCTAGGGGGGGATACAATGAGCAGTTCTTC. Translated: CASSLVPRGGYNEQFF. Full variable domain (outside the CDR3, taken from reference TRBV7-9 and TRBJ2-1): DTGVSQNPRHKITKRGQNVTFRCDPISEHNRLYWYRQTLGQGPEFLTYFQNEAQLEKSRLLSDRFSAERPKGSFSTLEIQRTEQGDSAMYLCASSLVPRGGYNEQFFGPGTRLTVL.

The chain has TRBV9 and TRBJ2-5, with 9 nucleotides matching TRBD2. The DNA end lines up better with TRBJ2-7; the J call may be wrong. The CDR3 contains 13 residues. Germline V CDR1 and CDR2: SGDLS, YYNGEE. The chain's CDR3 is CASNSGGRAEQYF. CDR3 nucleotides: TGTGCCAGCAACTCGGGCGGGAGGGCCGAGCAGTACTTC.

The chain recombines TRBV5-6 with TRBJ1-1; perhaps TRBD1 as D (5 bases). Trimming took off 5 bases at V and 0 bases at J, with 8 bases between the two ends. This CDR3 contains 13 residues. Germline loops: CDR1 SGHDT, CDR2 YYEEEE. CDR3 nucleotides: TGTGCCAGCAGTCTAGGGGTGAACACTGAAGCTTTCTTT. Protein sequence: CASSLGVNTEAFF.

This rearrangement joins TRBV15 to TRBJ2-7, with TRBD2 as a possible D gene (6 bases). In germline, CDR1 is LNHNV, CDR2 YYDKDF (reference sequence). V was shortened by 0 bases and J by 6 bases, with 12 bases between the two germline ends. This CDR3 is built from 14 residues. The CDR3 nucleotides are TGTGCCACCAGCAGAGAAGCCGGGAGACTCGAGCAGTACTTC. Its translation: CATSREAGRLEQYF.

CDR3 in amino acids: CAWGLGTVGYTF. The CDR3 region has the DNA TGTGCCTGGGGCCTAGGGACAGTTGGCTACACCTTC. The chain employs TRBV30 and TRBJ1-2; TRBD1 matches at 7 bases. The CDR3 totals 12 residues. The V gene's germline CDR1 is GTSNPN and CDR2 SVGIG (reference sequence). Germline trimming cut 5 bases from V and 7 bases from J; bases unmatched to any gene: 7.

The rearrangement uses TRBV29-1 and TRBJ2-1; D gene unclear. Germline loops: CDR1 SQVTM, CDR2 ANQGSEA. V was trimmed by 3 bases and J by 4 bases, leaving 7 bases between them. CDR3 length: 12 amino acids. In DNA form, the CDR3 reads TGCAGCGTTGAGGGCCAATACAATGAGCAGTTCTTC. It yields the protein CSVEGQYNEQFF.

The chain uses TRBV7-2 and TRBJ2-2, with D hard to call. Trimming took 5 bases from V and 15 from J, leaving 22 bases between them. Germline loops: CDR1 SGHTA, CDR2 FQGNSA. This CDR3 is 14 amino acids long. This CDR3 reads CASSPFSIGTGVFF. The CDR3 coding sequence is TGTGCCAGCAGCCCTTTCTCTATCGGCACCGGAGTGTTTTTT.

This chain links TRBV19 with TRBJ1-1; perhaps TRBD1 as D (6 bases). CDR3 length: 15 amino acids. Germline V gene data show CDR1 as LNHDA and CDR2 as SQIVND (reference sequence). With 6 bases removed from V and 1 base from J, the gap between germline ends came to 15 bases. The CDR3 protein is CASRPITGKNTEAFF. CDR3 DNA: TGTGCCAGTAGACCCATCACAGGGAAGAACACTGAAGCTTTCTTT. The full variable domain, in which reference TRBV19 and TRBJ1-1 provide the parts outside the CDR3, is DGGITQSPKYLFRKEGQNVTLSCEQNLNHDAMYWYRQDPGQGLRLIYYSQIVNDFQKGDIAEGYSVSREKKESFPLTVTSAQKNPTAFYLCASRPITGKNTEAFFGQGTRLTVV.

The J gene is TRBJ2-3, the V gene TRBV5-4, with D perhaps TRBD1 (6 bases). This CDR3 is built from 14 residues. Per germline, CDR1 SGHNT and CDR2 YYREEE (reference sequence). V shed 3 bases and J shed 3 bases, with 11 bases lying between them. The CDR3 loop is CASSSVGATDTQYF. In DNA, the CDR3 is TGTGCCAGCAGCTCCGTGGGGGCAACAGATACGCAGTATTTT. The full variable domain, with the rest looked up from reference TRBV5-4 and TRBJ2-3, is ETGVTQSPTHLIKTRGQQVTLRCSSQSGHNTVSWYQQALGQGPQFIFQYYREEENGRGNFPPRFSGLQFPNYSSELNVNALELDDSALYLCASSSVGATDTQYFGPGTRLTVL.

The chain combines TRBV29-1 with TRBJ2-2; 12 bases map to TRBD2. Trimming removed 4 bases from V and 5 bases from J; junction bases left unmatched: 5. The CDR3 spans 15 residues. CDR1 and CDR2 (germline): SQVTM, ANQGSEA. The CDR3 here is CSVVSLAGGTGELFF. In nucleotides, the CDR3 is TGCAGCGTTGTGAGTCTAGCGGGAGGGACCGGGGAGCTGTTTTTT.

The genes are TRBV19 and TRBJ2-3, with TRBD2 identical over 7 bases. V lost 7 bases and J lost 2; bases outside the gene matches: 9. The CDR3 has 15 residues. Germline V gene sequence: CDR1 LNHDA, CDR2 SQIVND (reference sequence). CDR3 in DNA: TGTGCCAGTACTGATCGGGGGGACTACACAGATACGCAGTATTTT. Its translation: CASTDRGDYTDTQYF.

The chain couples TRBV19 to TRBJ1-1; the D is unclear. The CDR3 contains 12 residues. Trimming pared 0 bases from V and 11 bases from J, leaving 10 bases between. Germline V gives CDR1 LNHDA, CDR2 SQIVND (reference sequence). CDR3 coding DNA: TGTGCCAGTAGTATAGACAGCATCGGGGCTTTCTTT. The encoded protein is CASSIDSIGAFF. The variable domain in full, with the rest retrieved from reference TRBV19 and TRBJ1-1, is DGGITQSPKYLFRKEGQNVTLSCEQNLNHDAMYWYRQDPGQGLRLIYYSQIVNDFQKGDIAEGYSVSREKKESFPLTVTSAQKNPTAFYLCASSIDSIGAFFGQGTRLTVV.

The chain links TRBV13 to TRBJ2-7, with TRBD1 matching 10 bases. V lost 5 bases and J lost 3; bases outside the gene matches: 4. The germline V gene has CDR1 PRHDT and CDR2 FYEKMQ (reference sequence). The CDR3 is made up of 14 amino acids. CDR3 protein: CASSAGQGSYEQYF. CDR3 nucleotide sequence: TGTGCCAGCAGCGCGGGACAGGGGAGCTACGAGCAGTACTTC.

The chain uses TRBV28 and TRBJ2-5; 7 bases agree with TRBD1. Germline CDR1 is MDHEN and CDR2 is SYDVKM. V gave up 6 bases and J gave up 5 bases; unmatched junction bases: 6. The CDR3 has 13 amino acids. The CDR3 sequence is CASRTGLWETQYF. The CDR3 DNA is TGTGCCAGCAGGACAGGGTTGTGGGAGACCCAGTACTTC.

V usage is TRBV7-8 and J usage is TRBJ2-1; no clear D gene. This CDR3 spans 12 amino acids. Germline V gene data show CDR1 as SGHVS and CDR2 as FQNEAQ. V was pared by 7 bases and J by 6 bases, with 10 bases between. The CDR3 here is CASTIHGNEQFF. CDR3 in DNA: TGTGCCAGCACCATTCACGGCAATGAGCAGTTCTTC.

The chain employs TRBV7-9 and TRBJ1-4; D is uncertain. The CDR3 consists of 15 residues. CDR1 is SEHNR and CDR2 is FQNEAQ in the germline V gene (reference sequence). Trimming took 2 bases from V and 1 from J, leaving 8 bases between them. CDR3 coding DNA: TGTGCCAGCAGCTTACCCGCGGGAACTAATGAAAAACTGTTTTTT. Encoded protein: CASSLPAGTNEKLFF.

This chain joins TRBV5-8 and TRBJ2-1; D gene uncertain. Trimming took 5 bases from V and 9 from J, leaving 12 bases between them. In germline, CDR1 is SGHTS, CDR2 YDEGEE. CDR3 length equals 12 residues. For the CDR3, the DNA is TGTGCCAGCAGTCGAGATCCGGGTGAGCAGTTCTTC. It codes for CASSRDPGEQFF.

This rearrangement joins TRBV7-9 to TRBJ2-2, with 10 bases lining up with TRBD2. Germline-derived CDR1 and CDR2 are SEHNR and FQNEAQ (reference sequence). The CDR3 consists of 15 residues. V was clipped by 5 bases and J by 4 bases; unmatched bases: 4. The CDR3 sequence: CASSQSGRGTGELFF. CDR3 DNA sequence: TGTGCCAGCAGCCAGAGCGGGAGGGGCACCGGGGAGCTGTTTTTT.